One sample yielded the 9 T cell receptor beta chains listed below, sequenced in a study of control samples from healthy donors and cancer patients. Here immunoSEQ multiplex PCR was the method, and the copy in TCRdb shows in-frame clones only, minus some. The sample has fewer than 45,000 clones, more than 85% seen once. The material sequenced was PBMCs. The receptors originated from a woman aged 40-49 years with head and neck cancer.

The chain employs TRBV18 and TRBJ2-1, with D tentatively TRBD2 (6 bases). Germline V gene lookup returns CDR1 KGHSH and CDR2 LQKENI. The V end lost 3 bases, the J end lost 0 bases, and 9 bases lay between the germline ends. The CDR3 sequence is 15 residues long. In DNA form, the CDR3 reads TGTGCCAGCTCACCTTTCGGGGGCTCCTACAATGAGCAGTTCTTC. Protein sequence: CASSPFGGSYNEQFF.

The V gene is TRBV6-1, the J gene TRBJ2-7; D might be TRBD2 (7 bases). Germline V gives CDR1 MNHNS, CDR2 SASEGT. Trimming took 1 base from V and 7 from J, leaving 20 bases between them. This CDR3 spans 16 amino acids. For the CDR3, the DNA is TGTGCCAGCAGTGAAGGAGGGGGGGCTAGCGGTTGGGAGCAGTACTTC. This gives the protein CASSEGGGASGWEQYF.

The J gene is TRBJ1-5, the V gene TRBV2, with a possible D match to TRBD1 (5 bases). Germline V lookup: CDR1 SNHLY, CDR2 FYNNEI. V was trimmed by 8 bases and J by 1 base, leaving 9 bases between them. The CDR3 has 13 amino acids. The CDR3 DNA reads as TGTGCCAGCCTCCGGGACAGCAATCAGCCCCAGCATTTT. Protein: CASLRDSNQPQHF.

V is TRBV23-1 and J is TRBJ1-1; TRBD1 aligns across 7 bases. TRBV23-1 is an open reading frame whose function is uncertain. CDR3 length: 15 amino acids. The V segment lost 3 bases and the J segment 4 bases; nucleotides outside the gene matches: 8. The CDR3 loop reads CASSHYRDSGTEAFF. The CDR3 nucleotides are TGCGCCAGCAGTCACTACCGGGACAGCGGCACTGAAGCTTTCTTT.

This clone was seen a single time. The J gene is TRBJ2-4, the V gene TRBV14; no clear D gene. CDR3 length: 15 residues. The V and J ends lost 6 bases and 0 bases respectively, with 12 bases between them. Germline lookup yields CDR1 SGHDN and CDR2 FVKESK. The CDR3 loop reads CASSHSRLAKNIQYF. The CDR3 DNA sequence: TGTGCCAGCAGTCACTCGCGGTTAGCCAAAAACATTCAGTACTTC.

This clone was detected only once. The V call is TRBV7-6, the J call TRBJ2-2, with 7 bases fitting TRBD2. V lost 2 bases, J lost 6 bases, and 15 bases stayed unmatched. In germline, CDR1 is SGHVS, CDR2 FNYEAQ. The CDR3 length is 18 residues. The chain's CDR3 is CASSLKLIEAGNPGELFF. The CDR3 nucleotides read TGTGCCAGCAGCTTAAAATTAATCGAAGCGGGAAACCCCGGGGAGCTGTTTTTT.

CDR3 in DNA: TGTGCCAGCAGCTGGACAGGGGGCCTCGACACCGGGGAGCTGTTTTTT. It translates to CASSWTGGLDTGELFF. The chain recombines TRBV5-6 with TRBJ2-2; 11 positions agree with TRBD1. Losses at the gene ends were 3 bases for V and 3 bases for J; bases not matched to a gene: 4. The length of the CDR3 is 16 residues. The V gene's germline CDR1 is SGHDT and CDR2 YYEEEE.

This chain joins TRBV21-1 and TRBJ1-1. TRBV21-1 is reported as a pseudogene. The CDR3 length is 15 residues. Here the CDR3 DNA reads TGTGCCACCGATTATAAGGACTGTAAGAACACTGAAGCTTTCTTT. Translation: CATDYKDCKNTEAFF.

In this sample, this clone turned up once. V is TRBV27 and J is TRBJ2-5; the D gene is possibly TRBD1 (5 bases). V was cut by 3 bases and J by 4 bases, with 9 bases left in between. CDR3 length equals 13 residues. CDR1 and CDR2 (germline): MNHEY, SMNVEV (reference sequence). The DNA of the CDR3 is TGTGCCAGCAGTTTCCAGGGTGGAGAGACCCAGTACTTC. Protein product: CASSFQGGETQYF.